The following is a TCR beta chain sequence with its context. As yet, its antigen is unknown. The data derive from a study of cytomegalovirus exposure and HLA in healthy donors. V was clipped by 5 bases and J by 7 bases, with 17 bases between them. There are 14 residues in the CDR3. Looked up from germline, CDR1 is SGHTA and CDR2 is FQGNSA. Notes on the study in general: Presence/absence analyses took donor sequencing depth as roughly uniform. Relative to equally common others, HLA-associated TCR beta chains showed greater clonal expansion in a later analysis.

PCR was performed using 60 Vbeta and 13 Jbeta primers. Profiled with immunoSEQ multiplex PCR; TCRdb holds only in-frame clones, not every one. Of some 110,000 clones listed, more than 60% are singletons. The source material was PBMCs. This chain connects TRBV7-2 to TRBJ1-2; D may be TRBD1 (5 bases). The receptor's source is a man in his fifties or sixties in good health and CMV-seronegative. CDR3 sequence (DNA): TGTGCCAGCAGCCGACAGACCGCTGTGGGTGGCTACACCTTC. It translates to CASSRQTAVGGYTF.